These 8 T cell receptor beta chains were all obtained from the same sample, sequenced in a study of a mutant IDH1 vaccine in newly diagnosed glioma. This sample's time point: week 35, safety follow-up. The vaccine gave 300 ug of a 20-mer mutant IDH1 peptide subcutaneously per dose. These receptors have no identified antigens. Method: immunoSEQ multiplex PCR; TCRdb's copy keeps in-frame clones and lacks some. The sample lists 45,000 to 55,000 clones; roughly 80% were seen once. Sequenced material: PBMCs, taken from a glioma patient whose treatment included an IDH1 peptide vaccine. These receptors were taken from a man aged 40-50 years with glioma.

The rearrangement links TRBV10-1 to TRBJ1-1; no clear D. The V gene lost 4 bases and the J gene lost 0 bases, with 6 bases spanning the gap. The CDR3 loop spans 13 amino acids. Germline CDR1 WNHNN, CDR2 SYGVQD (reference sequence). The CDR3 DNA reads as TGCGCCAGCAGTGCAGACATGAACACTGAAGCTTTCTTT. It specifies CASSADMNTEAFF.

The V gene is TRBV4-2, the J gene TRBJ1-1; no firm D call. Germline loops: CDR1 LGHNA, CDR2 YNFKEQ. The CDR3 covers 13 residues. Deletions cut 1 base from V and 8 bases from J, with 11 bases between. The CDR3 nucleotides read TGTGCCAGCAGCCAAGTTAACAAACGAGAAGCTTTCTTT. It translates to CASSQVNKREAFF.

DNA for the CDR3: TGTGCCTGGAGTGGGGGAACCTACGAGCAGTACTTC. Its protein product is CAWSGGTYEQYF. This sequence joins TRBV30 and TRBJ2-7; the D is unclear. The V and J ends lost 1 base and 2 bases respectively, with 6 bases between them. Germline V CDR1 and CDR2: GTSNPN, SVGIG (reference sequence). The CDR3 is 12 residues long.

This sequence joins TRBV19 and TRBJ1-4, with D unresolved. Germline V gene sequence: CDR1 LNHDA, CDR2 SQIVND (reference sequence). This CDR3 comprises 14 residues. V lost 10 bases to trimming and J lost 0 bases, with 12 bases between them. The DNA for the CDR3 is TGTGCCACCCGAAGGAGCACAACTAATGAAAAACTGTTTTTT. This sequence encodes CATRRSTTNEKLFF.

The gene calls are TRBV6-5 and TRBJ2-1; TRBD1 is a possible D gene (6 bases). V gave up 5 bases and J gave up 4 bases, with 15 bases separating them. This CDR3 region has 15 residues. Per the germline V gene, CDR1 is MNHEY and CDR2 is SVGAGI. The CDR3 region has the DNA TGTGCCAGCAGTGTCACCGGGACAAGTTACAATGAGCAGTTCTTC. This translates into CASSVTGTSYNEQFF.

The chain combines TRBV27 with TRBJ2-7; D unclear. Trimming left V 3 bases short and J 4 bases short, with 13 bases between. The CDR3 covers 14 residues. Germline V gene sequence: CDR1 MNHEY, CDR2 SMNVEV (reference sequence). The CDR3 nucleotides are TGTGCCAGCAGTTTCAGTCACCCCTTATACGAGCAGTACTTC. Its protein is CASSFSHPLYEQYF.

This chain connects TRBV5-1 to TRBJ1-5; possible D gene TRBD1, 5 bases. Germline values: CDR1 SGHRS, CDR2 YFSETQ. The CDR3 is 15 amino acids. The V end was cut by 1 base, the J end by 7 bases, with 15 bases between. The CDR3 nucleotides are TGCGCCAGCAGCTTGTGGGGCAGGGAAGGGCAGCCCCAGCATTTT. Encoded protein: CASSLWGREGQPQHF.

This clone was seen only a few times. This chain connects TRBV2 to TRBJ1-6; D ambiguous. CDR1 SNHLY and CDR2 FYNNEI come from the germline V gene. This CDR3 spans 13 amino acids. With 8 bases removed from V and 7 bases from J, the gap between germline ends came to 12 bases. In DNA, the CDR3 is TGTGCCAGCGGGCCAGTAGAGAATTCACCCCTCCACTTT. As protein: CASGPVENSPLHF. Using reference TRBV2 and TRBJ1-6 for the parts outside the CDR3, the full variable domain is EPEVTQTPSHQVTQMGQEVILRCVPISNHLYFYWYRQILGQKVEFLVSFYNNEISEKSEIFDDQFSVERPDGSNFTLKIRSTKLEDSAMYFCASGPVENSPLHFGNGTRLTVT.